This entry lists 11 T cell receptor beta chains sequenced from one sample in a study of identical twins. Using its own MiXCR run on the 5' RACE reads, TCRdb lists one record per CDR3 protein. The sample consists of a few hundred thousand distinct CDR3 sequences, approximately 17% of them appearing once. The source material was naive T cells sorted from blood. Receptors were obtained from a man aged 45 to 65 in good health.

The V and J genes are TRBV12-3 or TRBV12-4 and TRBJ2-1; D unclear. The CDR3 consists of 17 residues. V gave up 3 bases and J gave up 0 bases, with 15 bases separating them. The CDR3 here is CASSFSLTFSSYNEQFF. The CDR3 DNA reads as TGTGCCAGCAGTTTCTCTCTCACCTTTAGCTCCTACAATGAGCAGTTCTTC.

This clonotype occurred a few times. The chain carries TRBV20-1 and TRBJ2-1, with 9 bases fitting TRBD2. Germline CDR1 reads DFQATT; CDR2 reads SNEGSKA (reference sequence). Unmatched junction bases numbered 7, after V lost 3 bases and J lost 7 bases. The length of the CDR3 is 14 residues. CDR3 sequence reads: CSASPLAGRNEQFF. In DNA, the CDR3 is TGCAGTGCTAGTCCCCTAGCGGGAAGGAATGAGCAGTTCTTC.

The chain carries TRBV6-2 or TRBV6-3 and TRBJ2-2; possible D gene TRBD1, 6 bases. Germline V gives CDR1 MNHEY, CDR2 SVGEGT. V gave up 8 bases and J gave up 3 bases, with 19 bases separating them. The CDR3 runs to 16 residues. The CDR3 sequence: CASSAPRGVDTGELFF. The CDR3 nucleotides read TGTGCCAGCTCCGCCCCCAGGGGAGTAGACACCGGGGAGCTGTTTTTT.

Ten or more counts support this clonotype. J is TRBJ2-3 and V is TRBV6-1; D possibly corresponds to TRBD2 (6 bases). Trimming removed 8 bases at V and 2 bases at J, with 20 bases between. CDR1 is MNHNS, CDR2 SASEGT, per germline. The CDR3 runs 16 residues. In nucleotides, the CDR3 is TGTGCCAGCGGGAAGCTCGGGGGACCCCCCACAGATACGCAGTATTTT. It translates to CASGKLGGPPTDTQYF.

The chain joins TRBV4-1 to TRBJ2-4; 13 bases agree with TRBD2. Germline CDR1 MGHRA, CDR2 YSYEKL. After removal of 4 bases from V and 0 bases from J, the junction contained 6 bases not matched to a gene. The CDR3 has 18 residues. CDR3 in amino acids: CASSPGGLAGIAKNIQYF. For the CDR3, the DNA is TGCGCCAGCAGCCCCGGGGGACTAGCGGGAATAGCCAAAAACATTCAGTACTTC.

In its sample, this clonotype was seen a few times. This chain connects TRBV6-2 or TRBV6-3 to TRBJ2-1; tentatively, D is TRBD2 (5 bases). Germline-derived CDR1 and CDR2 are MNHEY and SVGEGT. V was trimmed by 0 bases and J by 7 bases, leaving 13 bases between them. The CDR3 contains 15 residues. The CDR3 is CASSYSSGRGNEQFF. Written as DNA, the CDR3 is TGTGCCAGCAGTTACTCGAGTGGGAGAGGGAATGAGCAGTTCTTC.

The chain has TRBV9 and TRBJ2-2; 12 nucleotides align to TRBD2. The CDR3 loop spans 16 amino acids. Germline CDR1 SGDLS, CDR2 YYNGEE. J lost 6 bases, V lost 3 bases, and 6 bases had no gene match. For the CDR3, the DNA is TGTGCCAGCAGCGGGCGACTAGCGGGAGTTTCCGGGGAGCTGTTTTTT. Its protein product is CASSGRLAGVSGELFF.

This chain connects TRBV30 to TRBJ1-1; D gene unclear. Germline assignment: CDR1 GTSNPN and CDR2 SVGIG (reference sequence). The CDR3 sequence is 15 residues long. Trimming pared 5 bases from V and 0 bases from J, leaving 16 bases between. The CDR3 loop is CAWGRRGNMNTEAFF. CDR3 nucleotide sequence: TGTGCCTGGGGCAGACGGGGAAACATGAACACTGAAGCTTTCTTT.

This clonotype was counted at least ten times. The CDR3: CATSDLGIQQFF. The DNA of the CDR3 is TGTGCCACCAGTGATTTAGGGATTCAGCAGTTCTTC. The rearrangement links TRBV24-1 to TRBJ2-1; no clear D. The CDR3 extends over 12 amino acids. CDR1 is KGHDR and CDR2 is SFDVKD in the germline V gene. Trimming cost V 1 base and J 11 bases, with 8 bases left between them.

The V and J genes are TRBV28 and TRBJ2-3; D perhaps matches TRBD2 (6 bases). This CDR3 has 12 residues. Looked up from germline, CDR1 is MDHEN and CDR2 is SYDVKM. V shed 5 bases and J shed 8 bases, with 11 bases lying between them. The CDR3, as DNA: TGTGCCAGCAGTGGTAGCGGTACTACGCAGTATTTT. This gives the protein CASSGSGTTQYF.

This clonotype was recorded a few times. The J gene is TRBJ2-7, the V gene TRBV5-1; 7 bases agree with TRBD1. Looked up from germline, CDR1 is SGHRS and CDR2 is YFSETQ. This CDR3 contains 17 residues. J lost 0 bases, V lost 0 bases, and 9 bases had no gene match. CDR3 loop: CASSLELGQAISYEQYF. DNA of the CDR3: TGCGCCAGCAGCTTGGAACTCGGACAGGCCATCTCCTACGAGCAGTACTTC.